This T cell receptor (beta chain) was found in a study of blood T cells in healthy people across ages. General study findings and limits: The long-lived group displayed more naive CD4+ cells, plus higher diversity, than the aged donors did.

Comments on this clonotype: The antigen is unknown.

A sample-barcoded 5' primer and a J-beta primer mix were used in a second PCR of roughly 7 to 12 cycles. TCRdb analysed the 5' RACE reads with MiXCR anew, one entry per CDR3 protein. The data hold about 1.1 million distinct CDR3 sequences, with more than 30% observed a single time. The CDR3 contains 11 residues. The germline V and J ends were trimmed by 5 bases and 6 bases, with 8 bases remaining between them. Looked up from germline, CDR1 is DFQATT and CDR2 is SNEGSKA (reference sequence). Sequenced sample: blood. V and J are TRBV20-1 and TRBJ2-1; a possible D gene is TRBD1 (6 bases). This receptor was identified in a man aged 18 to 29 in good health. CDR3 loop: CSAGQPNEQFF. The CDR3 bases are TGCAGTGCTGGACAGCCCAATGAGCAGTTCTTC.